Listed below are T cell receptor beta chains from one sample, sequenced in a study of blood T cell repertoires in COVID-19. Generated by immunoSEQ multiplex PCR, the TCRdb table keeps only in-frame clones and is missing some. The sample holds about 120,000 clones, about four fifths seen once. The sequenced sample consisted of peripheral blood. The source of these receptors is a man aged 65-85 years with acute or convalescent COVID-19. The CDR3 runs from the conserved cysteine through the conserved F or W. A D gene is named only where the DNA matches it firmly. Rows may omit the clone size; those that give it use once, few, many or a size class.

size	V	D	J	DNA	CDR3
-	TRBV12-5	-	TRBJ1-3	TGTGCTAGTGGTCCCCTGGTCGGGGGGACCGGACTATCTGGAAACACCATATATTTT	CASGPLVGGTGLSGNTIYF
-	TRBV5-1	-	TRBJ2-5	TGCGCCAGCAGCTTCACAGGGTACCAAGAGACCCAGTACTTC	CASSFTGYQETQYF
-	TRBV11-3	-	TRBJ1-2	TGTGCCAGCAGCCCGAGGTCACTTTTTTCCTATGGCTACACCTTC	CASSPRSLFSYGYTF
-	TRBV5-4	-	TRBJ1-4	TGTGCCAGCAGCTTGGTAGGCGGGAATGAAAAACTGTTTTTT	CASSLVGGNEKLFF
-	TRBV2	TRBD1	TRBJ1-2	TGTGCCAGCAGACCCGGACAGGGGATTGGCAACTATGGCTACACCTTC	CASRPGQGIGNYGYTF
few	TRBV6-5	-	TRBJ1-4	TGTGCCAGCAGTCCCCCAGGGCTGGAGGAAAAACTGTTTTTT	CASSPPGLEEKLFF
few	TRBV5-4	TRBD2	TRBJ2-1	TGTGCCAGCAGCTTGGGAGCGCGGGGGGGAGACAATGAGCAGTTCTTC	CASSLGARGGDNEQFF
-	TRBV19	-	TRBJ2-7	TGTGCCAGTACCCCGGACAGCGGAGGATCCTACGAGCAGTACTTC	CASTPDSGGSYEQYF
-	TRBV9	-	TRBJ2-7	TGTGCCAGCAGCCCGCTGGGGAGCTCCTACGAGCAGTACTTC	CASSPLGSSYEQYF
-	TRBV19	TRBD1	TRBJ1-2	TGTGCCAGTAGTATGGGACAGGGATATGACTATGGCTACACCTTC	CASSMGQGYDYGYTF
-	TRBV5-1	TRBD1	TRBJ1-1	TGCGCCAGCAGACGACAGGGAGAAGTGAACACTGAAGCTTTCTTT	CASRRQGEVNTEAFF
-	TRBV6-5	-	TRBJ1-6	TGTGCCAGCAGTTCTCAGCCGACAGTATATAATTCACCCCTCCACTTT	CASSSQPTVYNSPLHF
-	TRBV7-3	TRBD1	TRBJ2-3	TGTGCCAGCAGCCCAGACAGGGGGCAAGATACGCAGTATTTT	CASSPDRGQDTQYF
-	TRBV4-3	TRBD1	TRBJ1-5	TGCGCCAGCAGCCGAACGACAGGGAGGCAGCCCCAGCATTTT	CASSRTTGRQPQHF
-	TRBV7-3	TRBD1	TRBJ1-4	TGTGCCAGCAGGGAAGGACAGGCAACGGTGGAACTGTTTTTT	CASREGQATVELFF
-	TRBV9	-	TRBJ1-1	TGTGCCAGCAGCGTTGCCGTAGGGGGTGAAGCTTTCTTT	CASSVAVGGEAFF
medium-sized	TRBV3-1/TRBV3-2	TRBD2	TRBJ2-1	TGTGCCAGCAGCACGGGACTAGCGGGGTCCGTTAATGAGCAGTTCTTC	CASSTGLAGSVNEQFF
once	TRBV6-5	TRBD1	TRBJ2-1	TGTGCCAGCAGTCTCACGGGACAGGGTAACGATGAGCAGTTCTTC	CASSLTGQGNDEQFF
-	TRBV5-4	TRBD1	TRBJ2-7	TGTGCCAGCAGCTTCGTCATGGGACAGGGATCTTACGAGCAGTACTTC	CASSFVMGQGSYEQYF
-	TRBV24-1	-	TRBJ1-2	TGTGCCACCAGTGATGTCCGAGAGTCACGGCAGGAAGGCTACACCTTC	CATSDVRESRQEGYTF
few	TRBV7-6	TRBD1	TRBJ1-6	TGTGCCAGCAGCTCAGAGGGAGGGACAGGCAATTCACCCCTCCACTTT	CASSSEGGTGNSPLHF
-	TRBV4-3	-	TRBJ2-7	TGCGCCAGCAGCCAGTCCTTCGGGTACGAGCAGTACTTC	CASSQSFGYEQYF
-	TRBV18	-	TRBJ1-5	TGTGCCAGCTCACAACAGGGTAAGCCCCAGCATTTT	CASSQQGKPQHF
-	TRBV20-1	-	TRBJ1-1	TGCAGTGCTAGTTATGGGGCAGGGACTGAAGCTTTCTTT	CSASYGAGTEAFF
-	TRBV7-2	TRBD1	TRBJ1-6	TGTGCCAGCAGCTTGGGAGACAGGGGAAGCTCCTATAATTCACCCCTCCACTTT	CASSLGDRGSSYNSPLHF
-	TRBV7-3	TRBD2	TRBJ2-1	TGTGCCAGCAGCCCAACTCGGGGAGGGAAGGGCCACAATGAGCAGTTCTTC	CASSPTRGGKGHNEQFF
-	TRBV5-1	-	TRBJ2-3	TGCGCCAGCAGCAGTAAACAGGATCCCACAGATACGCAGTATTTT	CASSSKQDPTDTQYF
-	TRBV6-2/TRBV6-3	-	TRBJ1-6	TGTGCCAGCAGTTATTTACAGGCTAATTCACCCCTCCACTTT	CASSYLQANSPLHF
few	TRBV5-5	-	TRBJ1-5	TGTGCCAGCAGCTGGGGGGTTACTCAGCCCCAGCATTTT	CASSWGVTQPQHF
-	TRBV5-4	-	TRBJ1-1	TGTGCCAGCAGCTTTGGTTCCTGGGGGCGGAGTAACACTGAAGCTTTCTTT	CASSFGSWGRSNTEAFF
-	TRBV6-2/TRBV6-3	TRBD1	TRBJ1-1	TGTGCCAGCAGTTACGCCAGGGGGGTGTTCTTT	CASSYARGVFF